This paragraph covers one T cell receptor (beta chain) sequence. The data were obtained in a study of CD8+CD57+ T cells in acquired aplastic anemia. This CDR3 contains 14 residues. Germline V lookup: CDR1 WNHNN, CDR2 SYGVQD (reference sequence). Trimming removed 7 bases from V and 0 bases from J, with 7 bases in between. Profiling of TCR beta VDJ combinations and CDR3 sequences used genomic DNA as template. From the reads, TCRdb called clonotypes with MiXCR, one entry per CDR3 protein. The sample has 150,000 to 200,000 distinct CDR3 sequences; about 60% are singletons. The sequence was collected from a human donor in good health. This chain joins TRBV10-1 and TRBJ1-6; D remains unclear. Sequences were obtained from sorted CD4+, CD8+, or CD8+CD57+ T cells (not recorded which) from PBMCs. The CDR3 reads CASKYLSYNSPLHF. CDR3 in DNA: TGCGCCAGCAAATACCTCTCCTATAATTCACCCCTCCACTTT.